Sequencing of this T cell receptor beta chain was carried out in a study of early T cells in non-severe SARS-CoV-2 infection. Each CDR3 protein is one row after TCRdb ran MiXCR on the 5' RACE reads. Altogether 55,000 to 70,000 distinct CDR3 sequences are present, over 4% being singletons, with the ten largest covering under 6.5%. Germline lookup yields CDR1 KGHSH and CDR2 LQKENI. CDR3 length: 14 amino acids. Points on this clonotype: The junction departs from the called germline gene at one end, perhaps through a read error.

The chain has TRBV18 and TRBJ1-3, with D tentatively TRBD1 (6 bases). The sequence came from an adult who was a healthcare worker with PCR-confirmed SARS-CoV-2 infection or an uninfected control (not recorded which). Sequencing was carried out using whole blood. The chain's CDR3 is CVSSLGTPGNTIYF. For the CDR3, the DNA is TGTGTCAGCTCACTCGGGACACCCGGAAACACCATATATTTT.